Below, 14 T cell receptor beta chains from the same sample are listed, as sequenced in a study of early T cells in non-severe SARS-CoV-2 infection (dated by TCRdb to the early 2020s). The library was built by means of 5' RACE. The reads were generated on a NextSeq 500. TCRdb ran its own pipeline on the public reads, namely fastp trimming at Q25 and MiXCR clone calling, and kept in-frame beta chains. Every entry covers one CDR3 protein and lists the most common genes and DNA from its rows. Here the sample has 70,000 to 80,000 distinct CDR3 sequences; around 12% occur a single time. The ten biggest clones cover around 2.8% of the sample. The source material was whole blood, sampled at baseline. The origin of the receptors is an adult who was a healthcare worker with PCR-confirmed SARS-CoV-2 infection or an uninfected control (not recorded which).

CDR3 bases: TGTGCCAGCAGCCCAGGAATAGTCCGCGGTAACTATGGCTACACCTTC. Protein: CASSPGIVRGNYGYTF. V usage is TRBV3-1 and J usage is TRBJ1-2, with D uncertain. The germline V gene has CDR1 LGHDT and CDR2 YNNKEL (reference sequence). CDR3 length: 16 residues. V shed 4 bases and J shed 1 base, with 16 bases lying between them.

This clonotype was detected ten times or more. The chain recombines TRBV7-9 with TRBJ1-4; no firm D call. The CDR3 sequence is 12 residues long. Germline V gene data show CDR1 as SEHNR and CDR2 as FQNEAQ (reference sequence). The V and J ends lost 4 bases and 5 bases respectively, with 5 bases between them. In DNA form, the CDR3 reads TGTGCCAGCAGCTCCCAAAATGAAAAACTGTTTTTT. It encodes CASSSQNEKLFF.

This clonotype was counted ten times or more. CDR3: CASSSPSSYNEQFF. CDR3 nucleotides: TGTGCCAGCAGCTCCCCAAGCTCCTACAATGAGCAGTTCTTC. V usage is TRBV5-5 and J usage is TRBJ2-1; D not resolved. Germline V gene data show CDR1 as SGHKS and CDR2 as YYEKEE (reference sequence). The V end lost 3 bases, the J end lost 0 bases, and 7 bases lay between the germline ends. The CDR3 is 14 amino acids.

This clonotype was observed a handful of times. CDR3 sequence: CASSHGGSVTEAFF. The CDR3 DNA reads as TGTGCCAGCAGCCATGGAGGGTCGGTAACTGAAGCTTTCTTT. The chain links TRBV3-1 to TRBJ1-1; D not certain. Trimming left V 3 bases short and J 5 bases short, with 13 bases between. The V gene's germline CDR1 is LGHDT and CDR2 YNNKEL (reference sequence). The CDR3 totals 14 residues.

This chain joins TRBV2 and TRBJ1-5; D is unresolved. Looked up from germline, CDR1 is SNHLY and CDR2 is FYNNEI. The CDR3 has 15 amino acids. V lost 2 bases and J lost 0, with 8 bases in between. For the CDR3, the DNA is TGTGCCAGCAGTGAAAATGGCAATAGCAATCAGCCCCAGCATTTT. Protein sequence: CASSENGNSNQPQHF. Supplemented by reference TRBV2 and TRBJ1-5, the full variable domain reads EPEVTQTPSHQVTQMGQEVILRCVPISNHLYFYWYRQILGQKVEFLVSFYNNEISEKSEIFDDQFSVERPDGSNFTLKIRSTKLEDSAMYFCASSENGNSNQPQHFGDGTRLSIL.

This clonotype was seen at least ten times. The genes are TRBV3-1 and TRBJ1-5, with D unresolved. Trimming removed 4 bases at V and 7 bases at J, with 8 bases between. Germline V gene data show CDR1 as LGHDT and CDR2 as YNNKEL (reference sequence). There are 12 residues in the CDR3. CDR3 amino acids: CASSPRGQPQHF. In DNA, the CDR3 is TGTGCCAGCAGCCCACGAGGACAGCCCCAGCATTTT.

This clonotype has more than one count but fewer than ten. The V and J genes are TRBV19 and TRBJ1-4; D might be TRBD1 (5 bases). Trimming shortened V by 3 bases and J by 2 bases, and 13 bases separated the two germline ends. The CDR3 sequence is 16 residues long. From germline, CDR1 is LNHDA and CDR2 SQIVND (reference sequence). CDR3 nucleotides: TGTGCCAGTAGTATCGACACCGGGGCGACTAATGAAAAACTGTTTTTT. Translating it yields CASSIDTGATNEKLFF.

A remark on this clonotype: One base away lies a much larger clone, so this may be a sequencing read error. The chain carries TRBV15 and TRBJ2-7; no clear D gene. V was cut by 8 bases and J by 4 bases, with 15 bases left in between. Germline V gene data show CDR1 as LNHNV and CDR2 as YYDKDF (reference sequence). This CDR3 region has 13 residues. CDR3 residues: CATAEGKSYEQYF. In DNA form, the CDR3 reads TGTGCCACCGCCGAAGGAAAATCATACGAGCAGTACTTC.

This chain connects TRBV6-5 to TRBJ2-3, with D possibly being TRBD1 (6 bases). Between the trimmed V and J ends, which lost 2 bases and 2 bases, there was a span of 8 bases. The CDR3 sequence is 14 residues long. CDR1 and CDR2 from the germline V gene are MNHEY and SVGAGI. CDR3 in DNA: TGTGCCAGCAGTTACAGGACAGCCACAGATACGCAGTATTTT. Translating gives CASSYRTATDTQYF.

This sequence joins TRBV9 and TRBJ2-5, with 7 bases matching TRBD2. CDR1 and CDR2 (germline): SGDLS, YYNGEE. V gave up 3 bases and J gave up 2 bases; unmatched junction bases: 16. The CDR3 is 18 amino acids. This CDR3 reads CASSAAAGASGWQETQYF. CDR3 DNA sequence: TGTGCCAGCAGCGCAGCCGCCGGGGCTAGCGGATGGCAAGAGACCCAGTACTTC. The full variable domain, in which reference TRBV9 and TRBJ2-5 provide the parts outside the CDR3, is DSGVTQTPKHLITATGQRVTLRCSPRSGDLSVYWYQQSLDQGLQFLIQYYNGEERAKGNILERFSAQQFPDLHSELNLSSLELGDSALYFCASSAAAGASGWQETQYFGPGTRLLVL.

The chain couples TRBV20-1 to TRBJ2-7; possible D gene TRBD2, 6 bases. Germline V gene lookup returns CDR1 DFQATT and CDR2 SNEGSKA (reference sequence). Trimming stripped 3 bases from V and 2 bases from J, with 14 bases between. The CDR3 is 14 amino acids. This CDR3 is CSARGGRQPYEQYF. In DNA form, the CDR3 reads TGCAGTGCTAGGGGAGGACGGCAGCCCTACGAGCAGTACTTC.

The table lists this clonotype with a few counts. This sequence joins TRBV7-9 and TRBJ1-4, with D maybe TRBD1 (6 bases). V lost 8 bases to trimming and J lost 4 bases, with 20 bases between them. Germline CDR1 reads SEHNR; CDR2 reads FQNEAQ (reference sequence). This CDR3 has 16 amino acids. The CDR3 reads CASCEGTSNINEKLFF. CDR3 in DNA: TGTGCCAGCTGCGAGGGGACATCTAATATTAATGAAAAACTGTTTTTT.

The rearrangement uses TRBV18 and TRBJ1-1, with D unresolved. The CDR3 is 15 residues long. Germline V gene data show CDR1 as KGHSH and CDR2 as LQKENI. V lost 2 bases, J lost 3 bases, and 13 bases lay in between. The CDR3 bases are TGTGCCAGCTCACCAAGGGAGGGCGGATACACTGAAGCTTTCTTT. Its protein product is CASSPREGGYTEAFF.

The CDR3 region has the DNA TGTGCCAGCAGCCCATTCGGGACAGATACGCAGTATTTT. Amino acid sequence: CASSPFGTDTQYF. The chain couples TRBV7-9 to TRBJ2-3, with D hard to call. V was cut by 5 bases and J by 3 bases, with 9 bases left in between. CDR3 length equals 13 residues. Germline CDR1 SEHNR, CDR2 FQNEAQ (reference sequence).